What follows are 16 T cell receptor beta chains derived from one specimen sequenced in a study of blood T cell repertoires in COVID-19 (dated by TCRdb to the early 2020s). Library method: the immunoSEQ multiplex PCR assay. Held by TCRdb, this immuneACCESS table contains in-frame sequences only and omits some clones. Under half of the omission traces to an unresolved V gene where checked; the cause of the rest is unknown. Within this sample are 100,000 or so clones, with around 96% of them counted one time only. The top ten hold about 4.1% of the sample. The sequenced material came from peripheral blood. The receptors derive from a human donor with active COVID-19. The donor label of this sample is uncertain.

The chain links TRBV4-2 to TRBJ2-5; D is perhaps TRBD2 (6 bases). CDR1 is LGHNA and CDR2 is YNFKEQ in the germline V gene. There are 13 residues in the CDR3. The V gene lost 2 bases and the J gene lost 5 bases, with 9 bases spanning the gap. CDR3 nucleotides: TGTGCCAGCAGCCAAACTAGCATGGAGACCCAGTACTTC. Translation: CASSQTSMETQYF.

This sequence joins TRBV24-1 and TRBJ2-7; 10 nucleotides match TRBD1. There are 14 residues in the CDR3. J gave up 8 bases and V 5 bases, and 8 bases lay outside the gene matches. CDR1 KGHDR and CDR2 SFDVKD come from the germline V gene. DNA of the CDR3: TGTGCCACCAGTGGCGGGACAGGGGTTACGAAGCAGTACTTC. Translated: CATSGGTGVTKQYF.

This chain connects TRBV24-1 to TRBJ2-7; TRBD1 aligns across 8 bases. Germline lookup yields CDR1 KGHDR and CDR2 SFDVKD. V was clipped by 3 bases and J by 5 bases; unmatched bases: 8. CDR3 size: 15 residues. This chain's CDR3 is CATSDHRTGTHEQYF. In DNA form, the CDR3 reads TGTGCCACCAGTGATCACCGGACAGGGACCCACGAGCAGTACTTC.

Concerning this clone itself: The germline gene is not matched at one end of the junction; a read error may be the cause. CDR3 DNA sequence: TGTGCTAGCAGCTCTGGGCAGGAGAACACCGGGGAGCTGTTTTTT. Protein product: CASSSGQENTGELFF. The V gene is TRBV7-7, the J gene TRBJ2-2; no clear D gene. Germline V gene data show CDR1 as SSHAT and CDR2 as FNYEAQ (reference sequence). This CDR3 comprises 15 residues.

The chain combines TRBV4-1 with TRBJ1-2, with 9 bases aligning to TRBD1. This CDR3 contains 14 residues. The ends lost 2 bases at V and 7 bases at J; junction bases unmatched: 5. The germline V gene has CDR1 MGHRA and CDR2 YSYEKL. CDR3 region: CASSQPGQGLGYTF. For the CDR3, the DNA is TGCGCCAGCAGCCAACCCGGACAGGGGCTTGGCTACACCTTC.

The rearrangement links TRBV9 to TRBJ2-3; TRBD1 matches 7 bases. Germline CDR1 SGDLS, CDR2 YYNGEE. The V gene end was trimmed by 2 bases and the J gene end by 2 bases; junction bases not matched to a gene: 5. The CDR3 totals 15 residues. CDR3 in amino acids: CASSVRDSYTDTQYF. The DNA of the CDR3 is TGTGCCAGCAGCGTCCGGGACAGTTACACAGATACGCAGTATTTT.

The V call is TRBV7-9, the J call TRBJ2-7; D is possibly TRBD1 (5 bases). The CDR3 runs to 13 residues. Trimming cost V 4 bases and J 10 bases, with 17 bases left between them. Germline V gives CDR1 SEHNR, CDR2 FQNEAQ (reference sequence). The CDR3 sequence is CASSSGAGFEQYF. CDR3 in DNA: TGTGCCAGCAGCTCGGGTGCAGGGTTTGAACAGTACTTC.

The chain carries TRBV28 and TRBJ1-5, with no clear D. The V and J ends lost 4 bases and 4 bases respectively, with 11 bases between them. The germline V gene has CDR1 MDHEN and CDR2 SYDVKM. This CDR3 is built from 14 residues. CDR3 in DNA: TGTGCCAGCAGTTCACCACAGAAGAATCAGCCCCAGCATTTT. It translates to CASSSPQKNQPQHF.

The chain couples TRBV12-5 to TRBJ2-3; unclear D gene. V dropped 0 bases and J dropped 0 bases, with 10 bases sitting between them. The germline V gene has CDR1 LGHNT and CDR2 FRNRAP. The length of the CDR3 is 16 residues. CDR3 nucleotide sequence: TGTGCTAGTGGTTTGGTAGTCACTCTTAGCACAGATACGCAGTATTTT. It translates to CASGLVVTLSTDTQYF. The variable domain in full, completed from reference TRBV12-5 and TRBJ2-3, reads DARVTQTPRHKVTEMGQEVTMRCQPILGHNTVFWYRQTMMQGLELLAYFRNRAPLDDSGMPKDRFSAEMPDATLATLKIQPSEPRDSAVYFCASGLVVTLSTDTQYFGPGTRLTVL.

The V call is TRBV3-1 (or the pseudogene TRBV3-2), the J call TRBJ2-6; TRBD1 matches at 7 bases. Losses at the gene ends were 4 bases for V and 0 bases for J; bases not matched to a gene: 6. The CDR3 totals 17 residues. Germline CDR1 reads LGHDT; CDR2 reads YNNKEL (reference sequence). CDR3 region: CASSRQGHYSGANVLTF. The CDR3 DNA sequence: TGTGCCAGCAGCCGACAGGGACATTACTCTGGGGCCAACGTCCTGACTTTC.

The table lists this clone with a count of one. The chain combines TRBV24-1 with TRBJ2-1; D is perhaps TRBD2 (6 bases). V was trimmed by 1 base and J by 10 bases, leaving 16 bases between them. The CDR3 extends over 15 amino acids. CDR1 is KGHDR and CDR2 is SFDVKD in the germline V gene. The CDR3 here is CATSDFLLAREEQFF. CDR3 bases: TGTGCCACCAGTGATTTTTTGCTAGCTCGGGAGGAGCAGTTCTTC.

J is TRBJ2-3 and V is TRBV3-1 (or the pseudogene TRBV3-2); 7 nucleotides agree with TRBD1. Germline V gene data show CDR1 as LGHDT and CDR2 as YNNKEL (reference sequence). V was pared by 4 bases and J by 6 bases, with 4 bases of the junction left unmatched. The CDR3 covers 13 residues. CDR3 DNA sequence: TGTGCCAGCAGCCCGTACAGGGGTGATACGCAGTATTTT. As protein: CASSPYRGDTQYF.

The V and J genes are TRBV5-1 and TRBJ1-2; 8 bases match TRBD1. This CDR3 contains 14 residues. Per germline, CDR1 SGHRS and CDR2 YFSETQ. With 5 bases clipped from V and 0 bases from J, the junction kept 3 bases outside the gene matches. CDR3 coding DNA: TGCGCCAGCAGATTACAGGGGGCTAACTATGGCTACACCTTC. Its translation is CASRLQGANYGYTF.

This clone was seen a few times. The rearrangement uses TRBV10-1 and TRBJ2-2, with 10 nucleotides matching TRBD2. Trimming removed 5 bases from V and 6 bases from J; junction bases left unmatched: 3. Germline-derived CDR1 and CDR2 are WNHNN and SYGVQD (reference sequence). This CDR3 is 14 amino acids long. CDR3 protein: CASSLAGVAGELFF. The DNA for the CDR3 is TGCGCCAGCAGTCTAGCGGGAGTGGCCGGGGAGCTGTTTTTT.

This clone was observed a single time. The CDR3 sequence is CASSQERVRGLRNTIYF. DNA for the CDR3: TGCGCCAGCAGCCAAGAGAGAGTCAGGGGGCTGAGAAACACCATATATTTT. The chain combines TRBV4-1 with TRBJ1-3; 8 positions match TRBD1. J gave up 5 bases and V 0 bases, and 9 bases lay outside the gene matches. The CDR3 extends over 17 amino acids. In germline, CDR1 is MGHRA, CDR2 YSYEKL.

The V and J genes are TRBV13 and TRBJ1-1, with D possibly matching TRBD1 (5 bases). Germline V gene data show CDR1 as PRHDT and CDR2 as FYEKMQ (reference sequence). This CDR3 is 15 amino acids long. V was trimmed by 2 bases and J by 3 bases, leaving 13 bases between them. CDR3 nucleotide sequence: TGTGCCAGCAGCTTAATCGACAGAAGGGACACTGAAGCTTTCTTT. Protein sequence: CASSLIDRRDTEAFF.